These 13 T cell receptor beta chains were sequenced from one sample in a study of blood T cell repertoires in COVID-19. Assay used: immunoSEQ multiplex PCR; TCRdb lists only in-frame clones, some missing. The sample holds about 380,000 clones, more than 65% seen once. The material sequenced was peripheral blood. The receptors stem from a human donor with acute or convalescent COVID-19. The donor label of this sample is uncertain.

J is TRBJ1-2 and V is TRBV14; no firm D call. This CDR3 region has 16 residues. Trimming removed 0 bases at V and 4 bases at J, with 15 bases between. In germline, CDR1 is SGHDN, CDR2 FVKESK. The CDR3 DNA sequence: TGTGCCAGCAGCCAAGATTCTGTACGGCTAGGCTATGGCTACACCTTC. This gives the protein CASSQDSVRLGYGYTF.

In its sample, this clone was seen a few times. The sample holds other DNA sequences that translate to the same CDR3. The chain couples TRBV6-1 to TRBJ1-5; 10 nucleotides agree with TRBD1. Germline V gene data show CDR1 as MNHNS and CDR2 as SASEGT. Trimming took 3 bases from V and 7 from J; bases not matched to a gene: 3. The CDR3 length is 14 residues. The CDR3 is CASSERTGGQPQHF. The CDR3 DNA follows: TGTGCCAGCAGTGAGAGGACAGGGGGACAGCCCCAGCATTTT.

The CDR3 DNA is TGTGCCAGCAGCGCGACAGGCGCGCCCCAGCATTTT. This gives the protein CASSATGAPQHF. The chain employs TRBV5-6 and TRBJ1-5, with D perhaps matching TRBD1 (6 bases). This CDR3 has 12 amino acids. Trimming removed 4 bases from V and 9 bases from J, with 11 bases in between. Per the germline V gene, CDR1 is SGHDT and CDR2 is YYEEEE.

The V gene is TRBV30, the J gene TRBJ1-1; 8 bases fit TRBD1. The CDR3 totals 14 residues. Germline trimming cut 0 bases from V and 5 bases from J; bases unmatched to any gene: 5. The germline V gene encodes CDR1 GTSNPN and CDR2 SVGIG (reference sequence). CDR3 bases: TGTGCCTGGAGTGTCTGGGACAGGCGGACTGAAGCTTTCTTT. Translated, it gives CAWSVWDRRTEAFF.

This chain joins TRBV7-9 and TRBJ1-6; maybe TRBD1 (5 bases). This CDR3 region has 14 residues. Trimming removed 2 bases at V and 7 bases at J, with 9 bases between. The germline V gene has CDR1 SEHNR and CDR2 FQNEAQ (reference sequence). CDR3 nucleotide sequence: TGTGCCAGCAGCTTACAGGGTTTCAATTCACCCCTCCACTTT. Its protein product is CASSLQGFNSPLHF.

The rearrangement links TRBV2 to TRBJ2-7; perhaps TRBD2 as D (6 bases). CDR1 is SNHLY, CDR2 FYNNEI, per germline. CDR3 length: 13 residues. With 4 bases removed from V and 7 bases from J, the gap between germline ends came to 14 bases. CDR3 DNA: TGTGCCAGCAGTGTCGGGGGTTCGGGAGAGCAGTACTTC. Its translation is CASSVGGSGEQYF.

The chain employs TRBV6-1 and TRBJ1-6; a possible D gene is TRBD1 (6 bases). Germline V gene data show CDR1 as MNHNS and CDR2 as SASEGT. The CDR3 length is 14 residues. The V gene lost 3 bases and the J gene lost 9 bases, with 12 bases spanning the gap. CDR3 region: CASSERGGSSPLHF. DNA for the CDR3: TGTGCCAGCAGTGAGAGGGGGGGTTCTTCACCCCTCCACTTT.

J is TRBJ1-6 and V is TRBV7-2; weak D call: TRBD1 (6 bases). Trimming shortened V by 3 bases and J by 5 bases, and 14 bases separated the two germline ends. Germline values: CDR1 SGHTA, CDR2 FQGNSA. The CDR3 has 16 residues. The CDR3 sequence: CASSFTGTSDNSPLHF. In DNA form, the CDR3 reads TGTGCCAGCAGCTTTACCGGGACATCGGATAATTCACCCCTCCACTTT.

The chain couples TRBV28 to TRBJ2-1; 11 nucleotides match TRBD2. The CDR3 consists of 15 residues. CDR1 is MDHEN, CDR2 SYDVKM, per germline. Losses at the gene ends were 6 bases for V and 15 bases for J; bases not matched to a gene: 16. The DNA of the CDR3 is TGTGCCAGCAGCCCTCGACTAGCGGGACCCGGCGCCCCGTTCTTC. It encodes CASSPRLAGPGAPFF.

CDR3 sequence: CASTPVVRMNTEAFF. The CDR3 nucleotides read TGTGCCAGCACGCCGGTAGTCAGGATGAACACTGAAGCTTTCTTT. The chain is built from TRBV2 and TRBJ1-1; D is uncertain. Germline CDR1 is SNHLY and CDR2 is FYNNEI. Trimming shortened V by 7 bases and J by 0 bases, and 15 bases separated the two germline ends. The CDR3 contains 15 residues.

The gene calls are TRBV29-1 and TRBJ2-5; 15 nucleotides agree with TRBD2. Germline V lookup: CDR1 SQVTM, CDR2 ANQGSEA. The trim removed 4 bases at V and 11 bases at J, leaving 8 bases unmatched. This CDR3 has 14 amino acids. The CDR3 is CSVGLGLAGGPQYF. Here the CDR3 DNA reads TGCAGCGTTGGACTCGGACTAGCGGGAGGGCCTCAGTACTTC.

This chain uses TRBV7-9 with TRBJ1-1; the D is unclear. V lost 6 bases and J lost 5, with 10 bases in between. This CDR3 comprises 12 residues. Per the germline V gene, CDR1 is SEHNR and CDR2 is FQNEAQ (reference sequence). In DNA form, the CDR3 reads TGTGCCAGCAGTTTGAGCAAAACTGAAGCTTTCTTT. Translation gives CASSLSKTEAFF.

The rearrangement joins TRBV14 to TRBJ1-4, with TRBD1 matching 9 bases. The germline CDR1 and CDR2 sequences are SGHDN and FVKESK. V shed 4 bases, J shed 0 bases, and the junction held 6 bases outside the gene matches. The CDR3 consists of 17 residues. CDR3 in DNA: TGTGCCAGCAGCCGGAGGACAGGGGATGCAACTAATGAAAAACTGTTTTTT. The encoded protein is CASSRRTGDATNEKLFF. The full variable domain, its missing parts supplied by reference TRBV14 and TRBJ1-4, is EAGVTQFPSHSVIEKGQTVTLRCDPISGHDNLYWYRRVMGKEIKFLLHFVKESKQDESGMPNNRFLAERTGGTYSTLKVQPAELEDSGVYFCASSRRTGDATNEKLFFGSGTQLSVL.